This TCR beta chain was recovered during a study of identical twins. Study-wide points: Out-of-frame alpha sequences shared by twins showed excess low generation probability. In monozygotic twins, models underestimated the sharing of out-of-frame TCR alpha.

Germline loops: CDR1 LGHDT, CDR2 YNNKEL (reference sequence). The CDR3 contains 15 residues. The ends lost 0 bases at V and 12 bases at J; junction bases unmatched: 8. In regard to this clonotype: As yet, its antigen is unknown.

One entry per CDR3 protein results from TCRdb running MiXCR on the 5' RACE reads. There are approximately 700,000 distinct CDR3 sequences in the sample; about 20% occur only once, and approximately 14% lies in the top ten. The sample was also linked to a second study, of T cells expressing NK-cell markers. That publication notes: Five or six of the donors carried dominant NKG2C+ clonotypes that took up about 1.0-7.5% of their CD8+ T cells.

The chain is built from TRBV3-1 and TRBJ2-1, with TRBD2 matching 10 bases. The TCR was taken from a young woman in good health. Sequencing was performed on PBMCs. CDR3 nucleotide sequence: TGTGCCAGCAGCCAAGAATCTAGCGGGAGTACCGGGCAGTTCTTC. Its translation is CASSQESSGSTGQFF.